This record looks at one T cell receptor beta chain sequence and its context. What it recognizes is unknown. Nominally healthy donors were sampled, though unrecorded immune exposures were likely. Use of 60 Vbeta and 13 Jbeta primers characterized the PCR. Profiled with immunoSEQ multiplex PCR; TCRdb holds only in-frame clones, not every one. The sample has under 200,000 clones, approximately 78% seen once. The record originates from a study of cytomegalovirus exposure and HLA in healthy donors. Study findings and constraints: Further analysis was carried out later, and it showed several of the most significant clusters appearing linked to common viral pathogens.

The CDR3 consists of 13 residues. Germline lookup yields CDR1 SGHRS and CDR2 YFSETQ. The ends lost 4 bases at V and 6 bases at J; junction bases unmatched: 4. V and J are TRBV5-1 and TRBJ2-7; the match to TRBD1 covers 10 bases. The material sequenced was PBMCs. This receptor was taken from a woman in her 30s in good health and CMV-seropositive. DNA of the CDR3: TGCGCCAGCAGCCCAAGGACAGGGGGCGAGCAGTACTTC. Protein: CASSPRTGGEQYF.